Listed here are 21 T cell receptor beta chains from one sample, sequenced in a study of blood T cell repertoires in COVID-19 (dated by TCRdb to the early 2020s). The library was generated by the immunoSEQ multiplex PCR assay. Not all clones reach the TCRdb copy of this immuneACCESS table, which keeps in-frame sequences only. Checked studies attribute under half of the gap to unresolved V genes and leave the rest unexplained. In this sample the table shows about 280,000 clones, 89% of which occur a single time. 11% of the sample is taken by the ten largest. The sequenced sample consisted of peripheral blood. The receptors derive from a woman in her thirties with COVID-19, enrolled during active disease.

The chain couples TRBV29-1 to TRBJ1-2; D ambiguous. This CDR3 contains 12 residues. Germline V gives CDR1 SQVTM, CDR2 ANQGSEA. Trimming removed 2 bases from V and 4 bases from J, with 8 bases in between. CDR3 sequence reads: CSVEFFGYGYTF. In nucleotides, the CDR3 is TGCAGCGTTGAATTTTTCGGCTATGGCTACACCTTC. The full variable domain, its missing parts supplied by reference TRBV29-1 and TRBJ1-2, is SAVISQKPSRDICQRGTSLTIQCQVDSQVTMMFWYRQQPGQSLTLIATANQGSEATYESGFVIDKFPISRPNLTFSTLTVSNMSPEDSSIYLCSVEFFGYGYTFGSGTRLTVV.

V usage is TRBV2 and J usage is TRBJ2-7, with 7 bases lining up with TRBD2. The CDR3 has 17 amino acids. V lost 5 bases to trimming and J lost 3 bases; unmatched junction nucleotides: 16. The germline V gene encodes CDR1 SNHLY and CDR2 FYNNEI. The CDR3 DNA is TGTGCCAGCAGTCTCTCAGGGAGGGTTGGCCGCGTCTACGAGCAGTACTTC. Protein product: CASSLSGRVGRVYEQYF.

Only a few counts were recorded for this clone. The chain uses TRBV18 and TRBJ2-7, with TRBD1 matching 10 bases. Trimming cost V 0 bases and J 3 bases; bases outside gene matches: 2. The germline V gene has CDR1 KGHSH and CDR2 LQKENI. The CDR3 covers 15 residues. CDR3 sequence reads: CASSPPGQGHYEQYF. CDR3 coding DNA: TGTGCCAGCTCACCACCGGGACAGGGGCACTACGAGCAGTACTTC.

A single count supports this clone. CDR3 in DNA: TGTGCCAGTGGTTACGGACTCCATGGCTACACCTTC. Translation: CASGYGLHGYTF. The chain joins TRBV19 to TRBJ1-2; D gene unclear. In germline, CDR1 is LNHDA, CDR2 SQIVND (reference sequence). This CDR3 has 12 amino acids. V lost 8 bases and J lost 6, with 13 bases in between.

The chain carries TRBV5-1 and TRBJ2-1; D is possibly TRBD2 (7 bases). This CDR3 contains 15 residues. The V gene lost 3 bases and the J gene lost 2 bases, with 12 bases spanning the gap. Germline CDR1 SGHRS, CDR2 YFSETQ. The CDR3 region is CASSWGGAPYNEQFF. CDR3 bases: TGCGCCAGCAGCTGGGGGGGGGCCCCCTACAATGAGCAGTTCTTC.

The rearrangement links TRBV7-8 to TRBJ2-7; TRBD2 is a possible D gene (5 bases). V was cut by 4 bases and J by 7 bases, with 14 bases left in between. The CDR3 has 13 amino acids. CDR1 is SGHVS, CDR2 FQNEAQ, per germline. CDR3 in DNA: TGTGCCAGCAGCTCTTTGAGGGCTGGGGAGCAGTACTTC. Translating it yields CASSSLRAGEQYF.

The CDR3 bases are TGTGCCAGCGGGGGACAGGGCTTAAACACTGAAGCTTTCTTT. Residues: CASGGQGLNTEAFF. V gene TRBV7-9 combines with J gene TRBJ1-1; TRBD1 aligns across 9 bases. This CDR3 is 14 amino acids long. Germline CDR1 reads SEHNR; CDR2 reads FQNEAQ (reference sequence). The trim removed 8 bases at V and 2 bases at J, leaving 6 bases unmatched.

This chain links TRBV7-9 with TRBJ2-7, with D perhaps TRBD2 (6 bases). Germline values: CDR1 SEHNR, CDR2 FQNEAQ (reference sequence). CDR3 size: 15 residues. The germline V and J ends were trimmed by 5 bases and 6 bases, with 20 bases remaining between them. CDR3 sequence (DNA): TGTGCCAGCAGCCCCGCCCAGGGTCGGAGGGGCGAGCAGTACTTC. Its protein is CASSPAQGRRGEQYF.

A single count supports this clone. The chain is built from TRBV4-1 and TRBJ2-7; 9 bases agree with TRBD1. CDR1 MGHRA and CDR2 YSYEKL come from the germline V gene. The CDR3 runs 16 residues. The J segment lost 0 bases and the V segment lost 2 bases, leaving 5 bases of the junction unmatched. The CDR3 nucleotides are TGCGCCAGCAGCCAATCCTCGACAGGGGGCTCCTACGAGCAGTACTTC. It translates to CASSQSSTGGSYEQYF.

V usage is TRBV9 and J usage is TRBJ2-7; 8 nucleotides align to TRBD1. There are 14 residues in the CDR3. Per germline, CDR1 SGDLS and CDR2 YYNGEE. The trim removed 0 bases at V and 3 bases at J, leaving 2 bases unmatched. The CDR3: CASSVGTGYYEQYF. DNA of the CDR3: TGTGCCAGCAGCGTAGGGACAGGGTACTACGAGCAGTACTTC.

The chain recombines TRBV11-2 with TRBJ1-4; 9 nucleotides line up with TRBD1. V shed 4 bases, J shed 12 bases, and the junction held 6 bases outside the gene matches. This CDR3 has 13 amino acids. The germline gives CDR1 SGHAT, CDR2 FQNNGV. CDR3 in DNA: TGTGCCAGCAGCTGGGGGACAGGGTGGGAACTGTTTTTT. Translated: CASSWGTGWELFF.

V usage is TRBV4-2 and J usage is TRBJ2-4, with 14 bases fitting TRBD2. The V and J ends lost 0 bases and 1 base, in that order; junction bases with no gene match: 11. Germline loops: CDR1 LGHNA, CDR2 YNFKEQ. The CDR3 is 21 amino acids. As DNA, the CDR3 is TGTGCCAGCAGCCAAGATCCCGGACTAGCGGGGGGTGTTTGGGCCAAAAACATTCAGTACTTC. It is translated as CASSQDPGLAGGVWAKNIQYF.

CDR3 nucleotides: TGTGCCAGCAGCACACCAACGGACAGTTACTCTGGAAACACCATATATTTT. Its translation: CASSTPTDSYSGNTIYF. The chain recombines TRBV5-4 with TRBJ1-3; D possibly corresponds to TRBD1 (6 bases). Trimming cost V 4 bases and J 0 bases, with 17 bases left between them. This CDR3 region has 17 residues. Germline V gene lookup returns CDR1 SGHNT and CDR2 YYREEE (reference sequence).

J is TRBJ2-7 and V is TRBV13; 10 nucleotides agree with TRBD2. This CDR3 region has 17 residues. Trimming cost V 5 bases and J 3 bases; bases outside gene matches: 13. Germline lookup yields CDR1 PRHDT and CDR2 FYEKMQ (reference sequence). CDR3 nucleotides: TGTGCCAGCAGCCAACAAAGCACGGGACTAGCGCTCTACGAGCAGTACTTC. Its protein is CASSQQSTGLALYEQYF.

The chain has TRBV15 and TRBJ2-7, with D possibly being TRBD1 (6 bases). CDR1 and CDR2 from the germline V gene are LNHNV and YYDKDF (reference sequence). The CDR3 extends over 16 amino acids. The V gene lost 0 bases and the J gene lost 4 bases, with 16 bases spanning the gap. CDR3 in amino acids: CATSRDFSGASYEQYF. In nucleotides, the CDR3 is TGTGCCACCAGCAGAGATTTTTCAGGGGCGTCGTACGAGCAGTACTTC.

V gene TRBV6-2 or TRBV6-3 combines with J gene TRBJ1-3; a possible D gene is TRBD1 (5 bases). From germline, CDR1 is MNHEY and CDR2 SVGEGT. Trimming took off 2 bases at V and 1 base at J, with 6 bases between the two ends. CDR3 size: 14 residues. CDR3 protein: CASSYAGSGNTIYF. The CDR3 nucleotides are TGTGCCAGCAGTTACGCAGGGTCTGGAAACACCATATATTTT.

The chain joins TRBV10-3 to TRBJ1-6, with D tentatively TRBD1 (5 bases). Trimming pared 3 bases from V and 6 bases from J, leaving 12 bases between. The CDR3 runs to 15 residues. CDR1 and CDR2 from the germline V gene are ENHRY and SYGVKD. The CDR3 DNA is TGTGCCATCAGTGACGGGGGGGAGGGTAATTCACCCCTCCACTTT. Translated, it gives CAISDGGEGNSPLHF.

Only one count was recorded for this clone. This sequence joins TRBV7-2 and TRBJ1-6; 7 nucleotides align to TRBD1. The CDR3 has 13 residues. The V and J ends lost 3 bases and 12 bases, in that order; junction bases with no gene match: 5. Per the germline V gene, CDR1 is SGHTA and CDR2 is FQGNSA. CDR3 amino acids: CASSFYQGEPLHF. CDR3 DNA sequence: TGTGCCAGCAGCTTTTATCAGGGGGAACCCCTCCACTTT.

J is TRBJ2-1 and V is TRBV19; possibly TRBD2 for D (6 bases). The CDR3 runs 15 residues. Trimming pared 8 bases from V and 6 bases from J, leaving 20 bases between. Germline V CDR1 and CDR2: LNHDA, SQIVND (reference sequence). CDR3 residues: CASLGTGSAGNEQFF. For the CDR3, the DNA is TGTGCCAGTCTCGGCACTGGGTCAGCGGGCAATGAGCAGTTCTTC.

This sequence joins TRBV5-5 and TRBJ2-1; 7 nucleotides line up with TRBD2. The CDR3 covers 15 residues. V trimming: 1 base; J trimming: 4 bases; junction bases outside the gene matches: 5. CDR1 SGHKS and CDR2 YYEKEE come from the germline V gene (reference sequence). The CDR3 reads CASSLWASGYNEQFF. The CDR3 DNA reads TGTGCCAGCAGCTTGTGGGCTAGCGGTTACAATGAGCAGTTCTTC.

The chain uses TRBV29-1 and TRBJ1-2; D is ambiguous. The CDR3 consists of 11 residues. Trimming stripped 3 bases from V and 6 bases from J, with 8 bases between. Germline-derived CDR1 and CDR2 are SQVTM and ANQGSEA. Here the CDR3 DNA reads TGCAGCGTTGATAAGTCAGATGGCTACACCTTC. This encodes CSVDKSDGYTF.